This T cell receptor beta chain was identified during a study of identical twins. Germline V lookup: CDR1 DFQATT, CDR2 SNEGSKA (reference sequence). CDR3 length: 15 amino acids. V shed 1 base, J shed 9 bases, and the junction held 11 bases outside the gene matches. In its sample, this clonotype was seen a few times. One entry per CDR3 protein results from TCRdb running MiXCR on the 5' RACE reads. The profile shows about 920,000 distinct CDR3 sequences, about 12% of them singletons. These data were also reused for a study on yellow fever vaccine responses in identical twins.

This clonotype was obtained from a woman aged 18-30 years in good health. Sequencing was carried out using PBMCs. The chain links TRBV20-1 to TRBJ2-1; 8 nucleotides agree with TRBD1. CDR3 loop: CSARVPATGVGEQFF. The CDR3 DNA is TGCAGTGCTAGAGTCCCGGCGACAGGGGTTGGTGAGCAGTTCTTC.